What follows are 21 T cell receptor beta chains derived from one specimen sequenced in a study of response to subunit inactivated influenza vaccine. TCRdb called the RT-PCR reads again in MiXCR, with one record for every CDR3 protein. The sample yields hundreds of thousands of distinct CDR3 sequences, less than 20% seen once. The sequencing here drew on PBMCs from blood, taken roughly 12 days after vaccination. These receptor sequences come from a man aged 45-60 years who received an inactivated influenza vaccine.

The chain uses TRBV6-2 or TRBV6-3 and TRBJ2-1; no firm D call. Germline values: CDR1 MNHEY, CDR2 SVGEGT. Trimming took off 4 bases at V and 9 bases at J, with 13 bases between the two ends. CDR3 length: 13 residues. CDR3 DNA sequence: TGTGCCAGCAGTTCACTCCACCGTGCTGAGCAGTTCTTC. Protein: CASSSLHRAEQFF.

This rearrangement joins TRBV7-6 to TRBJ2-3; TRBD2 is a possible D gene (5 bases). This CDR3 has 13 residues. Germline V gene data show CDR1 as SGHVS and CDR2 as FNYEAQ. Trimming left V 4 bases short and J 5 bases short, with 10 bases between. DNA of the CDR3: TGTGCCAGCAGCTCAAGACTAAAAGATACGCAGTATTTT. This encodes CASSSRLKDTQYF. Supplemented by reference TRBV7-6 and TRBJ2-3, the full variable domain reads GAGVSQSPRYKVTKRGQDVALRCDPISGHVSLYWYRQALGQGPEFLTYFNYEAQQDKSGLPNDRFSAERPEGSISTLTIQRTEQRDSAMYRCASSSRLKDTQYFGPGTRLTVL.

There are many counts of this clonotype. The chain links TRBV6-2 or TRBV6-3 to TRBJ2-2; D is undetermined. Germline V lookup: CDR1 MNHEY, CDR2 SVGEGT. The CDR3 is made up of 15 amino acids. Trimming stripped 2 bases from V and 6 bases from J, with 13 bases between. CDR3 DNA: TGTGCCAGCAGTTACACCCTTAGCAACGCCGGGGAGCTGTTTTTT. It codes for CASSYTLSNAGELFF.

The rearrangement uses TRBV18 and TRBJ2-7; possibly TRBD1 for D (6 bases). V was cut by 3 bases and J by 2 bases, with 14 bases left in between. Germline loops: CDR1 KGHSH, CDR2 LQKENI. CDR3 length: 15 residues. The CDR3 DNA sequence: TGTGCCAGCTCACCCCCCAGCAGGGGAACCTACGAGCAGTACTTC. As protein: CASSPPSRGTYEQYF.

The genes are TRBV12-3 or TRBV12-4 and TRBJ1-6; D gene uncertain. The V and J ends lost 7 bases and 5 bases respectively, with 12 bases between them. The CDR3 loop spans 14 amino acids. CDR3 amino acids: CASTRHRDNSPLHF. DNA of the CDR3: TGTGCCAGCACGCGGCATCGGGATAATTCACCCCTCCACTTT.

In its sample, this clonotype was seen a few times. This rearrangement joins TRBV7-8 to TRBJ2-3, with 10 bases that match TRBD2. Germline V gene lookup returns CDR1 SGHVS and CDR2 FQNEAQ. The CDR3 runs 16 residues. The J segment lost 2 bases and the V segment lost 5 bases, leaving 7 bases of the junction unmatched. The CDR3, as DNA: TGTGCCAGCAGCCCCTGGGGACTAGCGCTCACAGATACGCAGTATTTT. Residues: CASSPWGLALTDTQYF.

In this sample, this clonotype turned up a few times. This rearrangement joins TRBV4-1 to TRBJ2-1; D is tentatively TRBD1 or TRBD2 (6 bases each). V was cut by 0 bases and J by 1 base, with 10 bases left in between. This CDR3 has 16 residues. Per the germline V gene, CDR1 is MGHRA and CDR2 is YSYEKL. The CDR3 is CASSQEPGASYNEQFF. CDR3 in DNA: TGCGCCAGCAGCCAAGAACCGGGGGCATCCTACAATGAGCAGTTCTTC.

The V call is TRBV6-1, the J call TRBJ1-4, with D possibly matching TRBD1 (6 bases). V lost 1 base, J lost 7 bases, and 13 bases lay in between. Germline V gene data show CDR1 as MNHNS and CDR2 as SASEGT. There are 15 residues in the CDR3. CDR3 sequence reads: CASSEEGGPGEKLFF. The DNA of the CDR3 is TGTGCCAGCAGTGAAGAGGGGGGGCCGGGTGAAAAACTGTTTTTT.

This clonotype has just a few counts. V gene TRBV7-8 combines with J gene TRBJ2-1, with TRBD1 matching over 7 bases. V was clipped by 1 base and J by 4 bases; unmatched bases: 7. CDR1 and CDR2 from the germline V gene are SGHVS and FQNEAQ. The CDR3 has 16 residues. The CDR3 DNA sequence: TGTGCCAGCAGCTTAGGCTGGCAGGGGGTTTACAATGAGCAGTTCTTC. It is translated as CASSLGWQGVYNEQFF. The entire variable domain, with the rest obtained from reference TRBV7-8 and TRBJ2-1, is as follows: GAGVSQSPRYKVAKRGQDVALRCDPISGHVSLFWYQQALGQGPEFLTYFQNEAQLDKSGLPSDRFFAERPEGSVSTLKIQRTQQEDSAVYLCASSLGWQGVYNEQFFGPGTRLTVL.

As to this clonotype: A much larger clone is a single base away; this may be a read error. This chain connects TRBV28 to TRBJ2-7; TRBD1 might be the D (6 bases). CDR1 is MDHEN and CDR2 is SYDVKM in the germline V gene. The CDR3 length is 14 residues. CDR3: CVSSDLQGSYEQYF. As DNA, the CDR3 is TGTGTCAGCAGCGACCTACAGGGATCCTACGAGCAGTACTTC.

The chain recombines TRBV28 with TRBJ1-2, with D possibly matching TRBD1 (6 bases). This CDR3 has 15 amino acids. The germline V gene encodes CDR1 MDHEN and CDR2 SYDVKM. V was trimmed by 10 bases and J by 3 bases, leaving 21 bases between them. The CDR3 DNA reads TGTGCCACCATCCCCCTTCGCTGGGGGCACTATGGCTACACCTTC. Protein: CATIPLRWGHYGYTF.

V gene TRBV15 combines with J gene TRBJ1-2; maybe TRBD1 (5 bases). The V gene lost 0 bases and the J gene lost 4 bases, with 12 bases spanning the gap. Germline V gene lookup returns CDR1 LNHNV and CDR2 YYDKDF (reference sequence). This CDR3 spans 15 amino acids. The CDR3, as DNA: TGTGCCACCAGCAGAGATGGGGCAGGTCCCTATGGCTACACCTTC. Translation gives CATSRDGAGPYGYTF.

The V call is TRBV5-1, the J call TRBJ2-3, with D maybe TRBD2 (6 bases). This CDR3 region has 14 residues. CDR1 is SGHRS and CDR2 is YFSETQ in the germline V gene. Trimming cost V 4 bases and J 1 base, with 10 bases left between them. The CDR3 nucleotides read TGCGCCAGCAGCCAACGGGAGCGCACAGATACGCAGTATTTT. Amino acid sequence: CASSQRERTDTQYF.

The chain employs TRBV5-4 and TRBJ2-1, with 14 bases aligning to TRBD2. The ends lost 3 bases at V and 6 bases at J; junction bases unmatched: 2. CDR1 is SGHNT, CDR2 YYREEE, per germline (reference sequence). The CDR3 is 15 residues long. The CDR3 here is CASSSTSGGVNEQFF. For the CDR3, the DNA is TGTGCCAGCAGCTCGACTAGCGGGGGGGTCAATGAGCAGTTCTTC.

This clonotype was seen ten or more times. The chain employs TRBV5-1 and TRBJ2-5; no clear D. The CDR3 runs 14 residues. The V gene lost 0 bases and the J gene lost 1 base, with 7 bases spanning the gap. The germline V gene encodes CDR1 SGHRS and CDR2 YFSETQ. In nucleotides, the CDR3 is TGCGCCAGCAGCTTGGGGGCCGTCCAAGAGACCCAGTACTTC. Translating gives CASSLGAVQETQYF.

This clonotype showed up just a few times. This chain links TRBV20-1 with TRBJ2-7, with unresolved D. Germline CDR1 DFQATT, CDR2 SNEGSKA (reference sequence). V was shortened by 2 bases and J by 3 bases, with 11 bases between the two germline ends. The CDR3 is 13 residues long. DNA of the CDR3: TGCAGTGCTAGACCTCCCTCCGGCTACGAGCAGTACTTC. Translation gives CSARPPSGYEQYF.

This clonotype was counted at least ten times. The chain links TRBV7-9 to TRBJ2-7; D assignment may be TRBD1 or TRBD2 (5 bases each). The germline V gene encodes CDR1 SEHNR and CDR2 FQNEAQ (reference sequence). This CDR3 contains 14 residues. The ends were cut back, 5 bases at V and 0 bases at J, with 11 bases in the middle. DNA for the CDR3: TGTGCCAGCAGCCCCGGGACCGTCTCCTACGAGCAGTACTTC. This gives the protein CASSPGTVSYEQYF.

The rearrangement uses TRBV20-1 and TRBJ2-4; maybe TRBD2 (7 bases). Germline V CDR1 and CDR2: DFQATT, SNEGSKA (reference sequence). Trimming left V 5 bases short and J 2 bases short, with 19 bases between. The CDR3 extends over 16 amino acids. CDR3 nucleotides: TGCAGTGCTCAGAGGGGGGGCGCGGAGTCCAAAAACATTCAGTACTTC. It translates to CSAQRGGAESKNIQYF.

This clonotype has a count of ten or more. V gene TRBV11-2 combines with J gene TRBJ1-1; a weak D match, TRBD1 (5 bases). This CDR3 comprises 17 residues. V lost 0 bases to trimming and J lost 11 bases, with 25 bases between them. Looked up from germline, CDR1 is SGHAT and CDR2 is FQNNGV. CDR3 amino acids: CASSLEFLATGLRGAFF. CDR3 DNA sequence: TGTGCCAGCAGCTTAGAATTTTTGGCTACAGGTCTTCGAGGGGCTTTCTTT. Full variable domain (outside the CDR3, taken from reference TRBV11-2 and TRBJ1-1): EAGVAQSPRYKIIEKRQSVAFWCNPISGHATLYWYQQILGQGPKLLIQFQNNGVVDDSQLPKDRFSAERLKGVDSTLKIQPAKLEDSAVYLCASSLEFLATGLRGAFFGQGTRLTVV.

This clonotype was counted only a few times. V gene TRBV7-2 combines with J gene TRBJ2-5; TRBD1 aligns across 9 bases. The CDR3 contains 14 residues. CDR1 is SGHTA and CDR2 is FQGNSA in the germline V gene. V was pared by 1 base and J by 7 bases, with 4 bases of the junction left unmatched. For the CDR3, the DNA is TGTGCCAGCAGCTTAGGACAGGGGGGTGGGACCCAGTACTTC. It specifies CASSLGQGGGTQYF.

V is TRBV5-1 and J is TRBJ2-5; D remains unclear. V was clipped by 0 bases and J by 3 bases, with 9 bases between them. Looked up from germline, CDR1 is SGHRS and CDR2 is YFSETQ. This CDR3 is 14 amino acids long. In nucleotides, the CDR3 is TGCGCCAGCAGCTTGGTAAATCCGAAAGAGACCCAGTACTTC. It specifies CASSLVNPKETQYF. The variable domain in full, completed from reference TRBV5-1 and TRBJ2-5, reads KAGVTQTPRYLIKTRGQQVTLSCSPISGHRSVSWYQQTPGQGLQFLFEYFSETQRNKGNFPGRFSGRQFSNSRSEMNVSTLELGDSALYLCASSLVNPKETQYFGPGTRLLVL.